Following are 30 T cell receptor beta chains from one sample sequenced in a study of T cell clonotyping in hematopoietic cell transplantation. Repertoires were generated with immunoSEQ multiplex PCR, while TCRdb's copy carries only in-frame clones and drops some. The data contain a few thousand clones, roughly 94% of them singletons. What was sequenced was peripheral blood mononuclear cells. The source is a man aged 45 to 65 in good health. Some clones in this sample may be carry-over from other donors' samples.

The chain recombines TRBV5-1 with TRBJ1-2, with TRBD1 matching over 8 bases. V shed 4 bases, J shed 5 bases, and the junction held 7 bases outside the gene matches. Germline lookup yields CDR1 SGHRS and CDR2 YFSETQ. This CDR3 spans 14 amino acids. CDR3 amino acids: CASSPRDRNYGYTF. CDR3 in DNA: TGCGCCAGCAGCCCCCGGGACAGGAATTATGGCTACACCTTC.

The rearrangement links TRBV11-3 to TRBJ2-5; 13 nucleotides agree with TRBD2. V was clipped by 5 bases and J by 1 base; unmatched bases: 10. Germline CDR1 and CDR2: SGHNT and YENEEA. The CDR3 is made up of 18 amino acids. The CDR3 here is CASSQNGLAGDFQETQYF. The CDR3 DNA reads TGTGCCAGCAGCCAAAATGGACTAGCGGGGGACTTCCAAGAGACCCAGTACTTC.

The rearrangement uses TRBV18 and TRBJ2-7, with D hard to call. V lost 3 bases and J 0 bases, leaving 9 bases between the germline ends. This CDR3 is 14 amino acids long. From germline, CDR1 is KGHSH and CDR2 LQKENI. The CDR3 loop reads CASSPRLDSYEQYF. The CDR3 nucleotides are TGTGCCAGCTCACCTCGACTCGACTCCTACGAGCAGTACTTC. Based on the CDR3 plus reference TRBV18 and TRBJ2-7, the full variable domain is NAGVMQNPRHLVRRRGQEARLRCSPMKGHSHVYWYRQLPEEGLKFMVYLQKENIIDESGMPKERFSAEFPKEGPSILRIQQVVRGDSAAYFCASSPRLDSYEQYFGPGTRLTVT.

The rearrangement links TRBV30 to TRBJ2-2, with D uncertain. Trimming left V 4 bases short and J 7 bases short, with 19 bases between. The CDR3 spans 15 residues. CDR1 is GTSNPN and CDR2 is SVGIG in the germline V gene (reference sequence). The CDR3 bases are TGTGCCTGGATCGGCCAAATGTTAGAATTCGGGGAGCTGTTTTTT. Translating gives CAWIGQMLEFGELFF.

The V and J genes are TRBV30 and TRBJ2-7; D is ambiguous. V was pared by 3 bases and J by 2 bases, with 20 bases between. The CDR3 consists of 16 residues. Germline CDR1 is GTSNPN and CDR2 is SVGIG (reference sequence). CDR3 bases: TGTGCCTGGAGCTTGAAGTCAAACGTGGAAGCCTACGAGCAGTACTTC. It yields the protein CAWSLKSNVEAYEQYF.

V gene TRBV30 combines with J gene TRBJ2-7; the match to TRBD1 covers 9 bases. Germline CDR1 reads GTSNPN; CDR2 reads SVGIG (reference sequence). This CDR3 comprises 12 residues. The junction had 4 bases not matched to a gene; V was cut back by 3 bases and J by 7 bases. In DNA, the CDR3 is TGTGCCTGGAGGACAGGGGGAAAGGAGCAGTACTTC. It encodes CAWRTGGKEQYF.

This clone showed up just once. The chain links TRBV5-1 to TRBJ1-6; 9 nucleotides line up with TRBD1. This CDR3 spans 16 amino acids. V was clipped by 0 bases and J by 10 bases; unmatched bases: 8. Germline V CDR1 and CDR2: SGHRS, YFSETQ. The CDR3: CASSLEQGAKGSPLHF. The CDR3 nucleotides read TGCGCCAGCAGCTTGGAACAGGGGGCGAAAGGGTCACCCCTCCACTTT.

The chain links TRBV11-2 to TRBJ2-3, with a weak D call TRBD2 (5 bases). Germline V gene lookup returns CDR1 SGHAT and CDR2 FQNNGV. CDR3 size: 15 residues. V was cut by 5 bases and J by 1 base, with 13 bases left in between. This chain's CDR3 is CASSLRTVGTDTQYF. For the CDR3, the DNA is TGTGCCAGCAGCCTTAGGACTGTCGGCACAGATACGCAGTATTTT.

The rearrangement uses TRBV5-1 and TRBJ2-1; TRBD2 matches at 7 bases. This CDR3 contains 15 residues. The ends lost 4 bases at V and 3 bases at J; junction bases unmatched: 7. The germline V gene has CDR1 SGHRS and CDR2 YFSETQ. The CDR3 nucleotides read TGCGCCAGCAGCCCAGCGGGGTCCTTCTACAATGAGCAGTTCTTC. Its translation is CASSPAGSFYNEQFF.

CDR3 residues: CASRGLAGGREQYF. The CDR3 DNA sequence: TGCGCCAGCAGAGGGCTAGCGGGGGGGCGAGAGCAGTACTTC. This chain joins TRBV10-2 and TRBJ2-7; 12 bases fit TRBD2. The CDR3 is 14 amino acids. Germline assignment: CDR1 WSHSY and CDR2 SAAADI. The J segment lost 7 bases and the V segment lost 6 bases, leaving 7 bases of the junction unmatched.

The V call is TRBV7-8, the J call TRBJ1-5; maybe TRBD1 (5 bases). CDR3 length: 16 amino acids. Trimming left V 5 bases short and J 1 base short, with 15 bases between. CDR1 is SGHVS and CDR2 is FQNEAQ in the germline V gene. The CDR3 loop is CASSPHTGTSNQPQHF. The DNA of the CDR3 is TGTGCCAGCAGCCCTCATACGGGGACCAGCAATCAGCCCCAGCATTTT.

This clone was picked up one time. The rearrangement uses TRBV6-4 and TRBJ1-6; unclear D gene. Trimming took off 1 base at V and 0 bases at J, with 10 bases between the two ends. The germline gives CDR1 MRHNA, CDR2 SNTAGT. The CDR3 extends over 17 amino acids. The chain's CDR3 is CASSDLGPSSYNSPLHF. The CDR3 nucleotides are TGTGCCAGCAGTGACTTAGGGCCTAGCTCCTATAATTCACCCCTCCACTTT.

This clone was counted a single time. The chain uses TRBV11-3 and TRBJ2-2, with unresolved D. Trimming removed 2 bases from V and 1 base from J, with 5 bases in between. The CDR3 runs 14 residues. Germline V gene lookup returns CDR1 SGHNT and CDR2 YENEEA. CDR3 in amino acids: CASSLSENTGELFF. CDR3 in DNA: TGTGCCAGCAGCTTATCAGAGAACACCGGGGAGCTGTTTTTT.

CDR3 in amino acids: CSAGTPETQYF. The CDR3 nucleotides read TGCAGTGCTGGTACCCCGGAGACCCAGTACTTC. This rearrangement joins TRBV20-1 to TRBJ2-5; D is unclear. V was pared by 5 bases and J by 5 bases, with 9 bases between. In germline, CDR1 is DFQATT, CDR2 SNEGSKA (reference sequence). The CDR3 extends over 11 amino acids.

The chain links TRBV6-1 to TRBJ1-1; the D is unclear. The CDR3 covers 16 residues. The V and J ends lost 0 bases and 1 base respectively, with 12 bases between them. Per the germline V gene, CDR1 is MNHNS and CDR2 is SASEGT. The CDR3 bases are TGTGCCAGCAGTGAAGCTTCCGGGTGGCAGAACACTGAAGCTTTCTTT. It specifies CASSEASGWQNTEAFF.

V and J are TRBV28 and TRBJ1-5; the match to TRBD1 covers 7 bases. CDR1 is MDHEN, CDR2 SYDVKM, per germline. The CDR3 totals 13 residues. The junction had 5 bases not matched to a gene; V was cut back by 10 bases and J by 2 bases. CDR3 sequence: CAIRDSRNQPQHF. DNA for the CDR3: TGTGCCATCCGGGACAGCCGCAATCAGCCCCAGCATTTT.

This rearrangement joins TRBV7-9 to TRBJ1-2; D uncertain. The germline V and J ends were trimmed by 3 bases and 5 bases, with 10 bases remaining between them. CDR3 size: 13 residues. Germline values: CDR1 SEHNR, CDR2 FQNEAQ (reference sequence). This CDR3 reads CASSFVDRYGYTF. CDR3 DNA: TGTGCCAGCAGCTTCGTAGATAGATATGGCTACACCTTC.

The rearrangement joins TRBV15 to TRBJ1-6; the match to TRBD1 covers 9 bases. Germline trimming cut 5 bases from V and 4 bases from J; bases unmatched to any gene: 3. CDR1 and CDR2 (germline): LNHNV, YYDKDF (reference sequence). CDR3 length equals 15 residues. The CDR3 protein is CATSGDRDYNSPLHF. In DNA, the CDR3 is TGTGCCACCAGCGGGGACAGGGATTATAATTCACCCCTCCACTTT.

V gene TRBV11-3 combines with J gene TRBJ2-3, with D tentatively TRBD2 (6 bases). V was cut by 5 bases and J by 2 bases, with 17 bases left in between. In germline, CDR1 is SGHNT, CDR2 YENEEA. The CDR3 length is 16 residues. The CDR3 region is CASSPRRGAYTDTQYF. CDR3 in DNA: TGTGCCAGCAGCCCCCGGAGGGGCGCCTACACAGATACGCAGTATTTT.

This chain uses TRBV7-2 with TRBJ1-6, with a tentative D call TRBD1 (5 bases). This CDR3 has 13 residues. V lost 2 bases and J 10 bases, leaving 9 bases between the germline ends. From germline, CDR1 is SGHTA and CDR2 FQGNSA. CDR3 residues: CASSLRQGSPLHF. Here the CDR3 DNA reads TGTGCCAGCAGCTTACGGCAGGGATCACCCCTCCACTTT. The full variable domain, completed using reference TRBV7-2 and TRBJ1-6, is GAGVSQSPSNKVTEKGKDVELRCDPISGHTALYWYRQSLGQGLEFLIYFQGNSAPDKSGLPSDRFSAERTGGSVSTLTIQRTQQEDSAVYLCASSLRQGSPLHFGNGTRLTVT.

The chain links TRBV9 to TRBJ1-2; tentative D call: TRBD1 (6 bases). Trimming took off 4 bases at V and 0 bases at J, with 13 bases between the two ends. Germline assignment: CDR1 SGDLS and CDR2 YYNGEE. This CDR3 is 15 amino acids long. DNA for the CDR3: TGTGCCAGCAGCCCAACTTGGACAGCTAACTATGGCTACACCTTC. This sequence encodes CASSPTWTANYGYTF. The entire variable domain, with the rest obtained from reference TRBV9 and TRBJ1-2, is as follows: DSGVTQTPKHLITATGQRVTLRCSPRSGDLSVYWYQQSLDQGLQFLIQYYNGEERAKGNILERFSAQQFPDLHSELNLSSLELGDSALYFCASSPTWTANYGYTFGSGTRLTVV.

J is TRBJ1-5 and V is TRBV6-5; no reliable D call. Trimming took off 7 bases at V and 3 bases at J, with 13 bases between the two ends. Germline loops: CDR1 MNHEY, CDR2 SVGAGI. The CDR3 is 14 amino acids. The CDR3 nucleotides read TGTGCCAGCAAGATAAACGTTAACAATCAGCCCCAGCATTTT. Amino acid sequence: CASKINVNNQPQHF.

Only a few counts were recorded for this clone. The J gene is TRBJ1-5, the V gene TRBV6-6; D gene ambiguous. Germline V gene data show CDR1 as MNHNY and CDR2 as SVGAGI (reference sequence). V was cut by 5 bases and J by 4 bases, with 15 bases left in between. This CDR3 comprises 15 residues. CDR3 protein: CASSDPLRVNQPQHF. For the CDR3, the DNA is TGTGCCAGCAGTGATCCTCTTAGAGTTAATCAGCCCCAGCATTTT.

The count of this clone is one. The V gene is TRBV19, the J gene TRBJ2-6; D may be TRBD1 (6 bases). CDR3 length: 16 residues. Trimming removed 8 bases at V and 2 bases at J, with 16 bases between. Germline loops: CDR1 LNHDA, CDR2 SQIVND (reference sequence). CDR3 amino acids: CASSYNRATGANVLTF. The DNA of the CDR3 is TGTGCCAGTTCTTACAACAGGGCTACTGGGGCCAACGTCCTGACTTTC. The full variable domain, rest sourced from reference TRBV19 and TRBJ2-6, is DGGITQSPKYLFRKEGQNVTLSCEQNLNHDAMYWYRQDPGQGLRLIYYSQIVNDFQKGDIAEGYSVSREKKESFPLTVTSAQKNPTAFYLCASSYNRATGANVLTFGAGSRLTVL.

This clone came up once. The chain combines TRBV10-3 with TRBJ2-5, with TRBD2 matching 12 bases. CDR1 is ENHRY, CDR2 SYGVKD, per germline. The CDR3 loop spans 15 amino acids. Trimming at V came to 4 bases and at J to 1 base, leaving 1 base not matched to a gene. DNA of the CDR3: TGTGCCATCAGTGGGACTAGCGGGGTCCAAGAGACCCAGTACTTC. Residues: CAISGTSGVQETQYF.

The gene calls are TRBV9 and TRBJ2-3, with a tentative D call TRBD1 (5 bases). The CDR3 sequence is 14 residues long. Germline values: CDR1 SGDLS, CDR2 YYNGEE. V was trimmed by 3 bases and J by 0 bases, leaving 8 bases between them. The CDR3 loop is CASSGGGSTDTQYF. In nucleotides, the CDR3 is TGTGCCAGCAGCGGGGGCGGTAGCACAGATACGCAGTATTTT. Variable domain in full (rest from reference TRBV9 and TRBJ2-3): DSGVTQTPKHLITATGQRVTLRCSPRSGDLSVYWYQQSLDQGLQFLIQYYNGEERAKGNILERFSAQQFPDLHSELNLSSLELGDSALYFCASSGGGSTDTQYFGPGTRLTVL.

CDR3 DNA: TGTGCCAGCTCCTACTGGGAGGAGCACGAGCAGTACTTC. This encodes CASSYWEEHEQYF. The chain couples TRBV13 to TRBJ2-7; D is possibly TRBD2 (6 bases). The CDR3 is made up of 13 amino acids. V was pared by 8 bases and J by 5 bases, with 16 bases between. Germline assignment: CDR1 PRHDT and CDR2 FYEKMQ (reference sequence). Combining the CDR3 with reference TRBV13 and TRBJ2-7 gives the whole variable domain AAGVIQSPRHLIKEKRETATLKCYPIPRHDTVYWYQQGPGQDPQFLISFYEKMQSDKGSIPDRFSAQQFSDYHSELNMSSLELGDSALYFCASSYWEEHEQYFGPGTRLTVT.

This chain connects TRBV27 to TRBJ1-5, with TRBD1 matching over 8 bases. The CDR3 contains 15 residues. V was clipped by 2 bases and J by 1 base; unmatched bases: 1. Germline V lookup: CDR1 MNHEY, CDR2 SMNVEV (reference sequence). The CDR3: CASSLTGGSNQPQHF. For the CDR3, the DNA is TGTGCCAGCAGTTTAACAGGGGGAAGCAATCAGCCCCAGCATTTT.

The chain links TRBV4-3 to TRBJ1-3, with 7 bases lining up with TRBD1. This CDR3 region has 16 residues. Germline assignment: CDR1 LGHNA and CDR2 YSLEER. Trimming at V came to 1 base and at J to 3 bases, leaving 6 bases not matched to a gene. The CDR3 nucleotides read TGCGCCAGCAGCCAAGGTAGAGGGGGCCTTGGAAACACCATATATTTT. Translating gives CASSQGRGGLGNTIYF.

The V and J genes are TRBV4-1 and TRBJ2-3; 11 bases agree with TRBD2. The J segment lost 0 bases and the V segment lost 0 bases, leaving 8 bases of the junction unmatched. This CDR3 has 19 residues. Germline V CDR1 and CDR2: MGHRA, YSYEKL. CDR3 amino acids: CASSQDRLAGGISTDTQYF. CDR3 DNA: TGCGCCAGCAGCCAAGATAGGCTAGCGGGGGGCATTAGCACAGATACGCAGTATTTT.